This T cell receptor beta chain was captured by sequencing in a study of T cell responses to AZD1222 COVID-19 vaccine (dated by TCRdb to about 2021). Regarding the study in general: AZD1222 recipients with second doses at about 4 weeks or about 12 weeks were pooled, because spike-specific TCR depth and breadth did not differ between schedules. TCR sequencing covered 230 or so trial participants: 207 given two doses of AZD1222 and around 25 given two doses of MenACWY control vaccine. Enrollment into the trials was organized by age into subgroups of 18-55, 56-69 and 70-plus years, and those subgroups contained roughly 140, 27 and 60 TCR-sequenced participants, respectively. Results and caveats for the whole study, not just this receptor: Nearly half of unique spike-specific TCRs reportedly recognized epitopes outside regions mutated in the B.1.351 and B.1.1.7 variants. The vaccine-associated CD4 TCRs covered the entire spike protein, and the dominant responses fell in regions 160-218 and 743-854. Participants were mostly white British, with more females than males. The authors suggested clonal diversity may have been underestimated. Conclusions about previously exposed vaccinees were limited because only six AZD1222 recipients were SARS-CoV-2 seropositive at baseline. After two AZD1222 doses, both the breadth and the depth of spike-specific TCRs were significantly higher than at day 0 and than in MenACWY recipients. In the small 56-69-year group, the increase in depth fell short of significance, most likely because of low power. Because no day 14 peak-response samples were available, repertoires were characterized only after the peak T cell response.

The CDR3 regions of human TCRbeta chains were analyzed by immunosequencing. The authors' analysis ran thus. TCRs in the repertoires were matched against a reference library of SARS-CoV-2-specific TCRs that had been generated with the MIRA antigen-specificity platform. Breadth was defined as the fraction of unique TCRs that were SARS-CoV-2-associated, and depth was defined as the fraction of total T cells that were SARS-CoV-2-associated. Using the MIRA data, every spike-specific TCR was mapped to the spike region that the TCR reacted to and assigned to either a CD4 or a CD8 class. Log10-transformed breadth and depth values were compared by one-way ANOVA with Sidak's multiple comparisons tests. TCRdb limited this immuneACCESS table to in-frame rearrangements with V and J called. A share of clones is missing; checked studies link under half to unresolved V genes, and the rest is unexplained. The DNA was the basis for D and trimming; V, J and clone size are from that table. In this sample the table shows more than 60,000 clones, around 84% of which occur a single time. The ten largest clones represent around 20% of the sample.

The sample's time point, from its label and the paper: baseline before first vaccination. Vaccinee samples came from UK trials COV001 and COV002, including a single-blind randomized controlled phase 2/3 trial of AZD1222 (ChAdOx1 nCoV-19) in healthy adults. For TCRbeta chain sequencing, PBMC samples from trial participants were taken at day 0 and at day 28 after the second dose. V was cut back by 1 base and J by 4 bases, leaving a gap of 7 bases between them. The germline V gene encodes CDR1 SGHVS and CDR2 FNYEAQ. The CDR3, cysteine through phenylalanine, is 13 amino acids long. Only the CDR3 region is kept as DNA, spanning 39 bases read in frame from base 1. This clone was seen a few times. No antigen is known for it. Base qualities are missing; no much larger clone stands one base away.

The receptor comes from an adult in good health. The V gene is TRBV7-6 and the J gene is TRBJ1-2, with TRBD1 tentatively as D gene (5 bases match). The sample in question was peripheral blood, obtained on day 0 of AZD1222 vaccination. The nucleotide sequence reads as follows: TGTGCCAGCAGCTTAGGGGGGGGCTATGGCTACACCTTC. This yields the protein CASSLGGGYGYTF.